The source of this TCR beta chain is a study of control samples from healthy donors and cancer patients. The data were produced by immunoSEQ multiplex PCR, yet TCRdb's version contains in-frame clones alone and is incomplete. The sample lists 140,000 or so clones; over 90% were seen once. The CDR3 contains 14 residues. The germline V gene has CDR1 MNHEY and CDR2 SMNVEV (reference sequence). The V and J ends lost 3 bases and 7 bases respectively, with 10 bases between them. The TCR originated in a man in his 60s with colorectal cancer. The chain recombines TRBV27 with TRBJ1-6; the D is unclear. Input material: PBMCs. CDR3 in amino acids: CASSFEQRNSPLHF. The CDR3 coding sequence is TGTGCCAGCAGTTTCGAACAGAGAAATTCACCCCTCCACTTT.